Included here is one TCR beta chain sequence, with context. Produced via immunoSEQ multiplex PCR; TCRdb's table is partial and in-frame only. Of around 160,000 clones in the sample, 87% were seen once. This specimen belongs to a study of blood T cell repertoires in COVID-19. CDR3 size: 13 residues. Seattle's enrolled individuals joined amid active infection and were then monitored longitudinally. Material: peripheral blood. This chain connects TRBV21-1 to TRBJ1-1; the table's TRBD1 call for D was not verified on the DNA. TRBV21-1 is described as a pseudogene. The source is a woman aged 70-85 years with COVID-19, enrolled during active disease. The CDR3 coding sequence is TGTGCCAGCGGAACAGGGGTGAACACTGAAGCTTTCTTT. Translation: CASGTGVNTEAFF.